The 10 T cell receptor beta chains below all came from one sample that was sequenced in a study of blood T cell repertoires in COVID-19. Sequenced by immunoSEQ multiplex PCR; TCRdb stores in-frame clones only, minus some. The sample contains around 68,000 clones, roughly 88% of which appear only once. Sequencing input: peripheral blood. The receptors derive from a human donor in a cohort sampled during active COVID-19.

The chain combines TRBV18 with TRBJ1-1; a possible D gene is TRBD1 (6 bases). CDR1 KGHSH and CDR2 LQKENI come from the germline V gene. CDR3 length: 15 amino acids. V shed 0 bases and J shed 3 bases, with 11 bases lying between them. The CDR3 DNA sequence: TGTGCCAGCTCACCACCGTCTCGACAGGACACTGAAGCTTTCTTT. This sequence encodes CASSPPSRQDTEAFF. Based on the CDR3 plus reference TRBV18 and TRBJ1-1, the full variable domain is NAGVMQNPRHLVRRRGQEARLRCSPMKGHSHVYWYRQLPEEGLKFMVYLQKENIIDESGMPKERFSAEFPKEGPSILRIQQVVRGDSAAYFCASSPPSRQDTEAFFGQGTRLTVV.

This chain links TRBV11-1 with TRBJ2-7; tentatively, D is TRBD2 (7 bases). CDR1 SGHAT and CDR2 FQDESV come from the germline V gene (reference sequence). The CDR3 runs to 14 residues. The V end lost 5 bases, the J end lost 5 bases, and 16 bases lay between the germline ends. The CDR3 coding sequence is TGTGCCAGCAGCGAGATTGGGGGGGCGAACGAGCAGTACTTC. Protein: CASSEIGGANEQYF.

The rearrangement joins TRBV7-9 to TRBJ2-3; D is unresolved. Deletions cut 1 base from V and 2 bases from J, with 7 bases between. In germline, CDR1 is SEHNR, CDR2 FQNEAQ (reference sequence). There are 14 residues in the CDR3. The CDR3 protein is CASSLGATTDTQYF. The DNA of the CDR3 is TGTGCCAGCAGCTTAGGGGCAACCACAGATACGCAGTATTTT. The full variable domain, with the rest looked up from reference TRBV7-9 and TRBJ2-3, is DTGVSQNPRHKITKRGQNVTFRCDPISEHNRLYWYRQTLGQGPEFLTYFQNEAQLEKSRLLSDRFSAERPKGSFSTLEIQRTEQGDSAMYLCASSLGATTDTQYFGPGTRLTVL.

The V and J genes are TRBV27 and TRBJ2-1; TRBD2 aligns across 9 bases. Germline values: CDR1 MNHEY, CDR2 SMNVEV (reference sequence). Losses at the gene ends were 6 bases for V and 5 bases for J; bases not matched to a gene: 11. The CDR3 is 16 residues long. DNA for the CDR3: TGTGCCAGCAGCGGTATGTTGTCTAGCGGGGACAATGAGCAGTTCTTC. This encodes CASSGMLSSGDNEQFF.

This clone was seen a single time. The CDR3 loop reads CASSYGWGERNEQFF. The CDR3, as DNA: TGTGCCAGCAGCTATGGGTGGGGGGAACGGAATGAGCAGTTCTTC. V is TRBV5-4 and J is TRBJ2-1; perhaps TRBD2 as D (6 bases). Germline CDR1 and CDR2: SGHNT and YYREEE (reference sequence). The CDR3 length is 15 residues. Trimming stripped 3 bases from V and 7 bases from J, with 17 bases between.

In DNA, the CDR3 is TGTGCCAGTAGAGGGACAGCGGTCTCCTACGAGCAGTACTTC. This gives the protein CASRGTAVSYEQYF. The chain carries TRBV19 and TRBJ2-7; TRBD1 aligns across 7 bases. The V and J ends lost 6 bases and 0 bases, in that order; junction bases with no gene match: 5. CDR1 and CDR2 (germline): LNHDA, SQIVND (reference sequence). This CDR3 is 14 amino acids long.

The CDR3 loop reads CASRYGGNTQYF. The CDR3 DNA follows: TGTGCCAGCAGATATGGAGGGAATACGCAGTATTTT. The chain joins TRBV6-6 to TRBJ2-3; weak D call: TRBD2 (6 bases). This CDR3 has 12 amino acids. Germline CDR1 MNHNY, CDR2 SVGAGI (reference sequence). V was clipped by 6 bases and J by 7 bases, with 11 bases between them.

The chain has TRBV20-1 and TRBJ2-5; D gene unclear. The germline V gene has CDR1 DFQATT and CDR2 SNEGSKA (reference sequence). The ends were cut back, 3 bases at V and 1 base at J, with 15 bases in the middle. The CDR3 is 15 residues long. CDR3: CSASNSGQIQETQYF. As DNA, the CDR3 is TGCAGTGCTAGTAATAGTGGTCAAATCCAAGAGACCCAGTACTTC.

V usage is TRBV7-9 and J usage is TRBJ2-5, with no clear D. Deletions cut 5 bases from V and 9 bases from J, with 13 bases between. This CDR3 has 12 amino acids. Germline CDR1 and CDR2: SEHNR and FQNEAQ (reference sequence). In nucleotides, the CDR3 is TGTGCCAGCAGCCACCAAAACCCGGCCCAGTACTTC. Its translation: CASSHQNPAQYF.

The J gene is TRBJ2-7, the V gene TRBV4-3, with D possibly TRBD1 on 5 matching bases. Germline CDR1 reads LGHNA; CDR2 reads YSLEER. Deletions cut 0 bases from V and 0 bases from J, with 12 bases between. The CDR3 is 16 amino acids. CDR3: CASSQDPRVSSYEQYF. In DNA form, the CDR3 reads TGCGCCAGCAGCCAAGATCCCAGGGTTTCCTCCTACGAGCAGTACTTC.